Included here is one T cell receptor beta chain sequence, with context. Its cognate antigen is unknown. The method was immunoSEQ multiplex PCR; TCRdb's version includes in-frame clones alone and lacks a portion of them. The data list about 37,000 clones, none observed once; 5.5% to 6% falls to the top ten. This entry is derived from a study of T cells after posttransplantation cyclophosphamide. Trimming stripped 3 bases from V and 7 bases from J, with 10 bases between. CDR3 length equals 14 residues. The related graft donor's blood sample was taken on the day of bone marrow donation. Study-wide results and caveats: After PTCy, TRB diversity resembled that of CNI/methotrexate controls. Later post-transplant blood repertoires were often dominated by donor CD8+ memory clones. Skin or GI-infiltrating T cells shared few TRB sequences with blood.

This sequence joins TRBV12-3 or TRBV12-4 and TRBJ1-6; weak D call: TRBD1 (5 bases). The sequencing sample was made of PBMCs. This clonotype originated in a young man in good health and a related stem cell transplant donor. The CDR3 here is CASSLAGLNSPLHF. The CDR3 bases are TGTGCCAGCAGTTTGGCAGGGTTAAATTCACCCCTCCACTTT.